The source of this T cell receptor (beta chain) is a study of blood T cell repertoires in COVID-19. The overall study: Material from acute and convalescent COVID-19 was sourced from the United States, Italy and Spain. In each case, the material was cDNA or gDNA derived from T cells, B-cell-depleted T cells, or PBMCs.

Clones were read by immunoSEQ multiplex PCR, and TCRdb kept only the in-frame ones, dropping some. The table has some 140,000 clones, roughly 80% seen once. Germline CDR1 reads LNHDA; CDR2 reads SQIVND (reference sequence). The CDR3 loop spans 16 amino acids. After removal of 4 bases from V and 3 bases from J, the junction contained 3 bases not matched to a gene. This clonotype was obtained from a man aged 55 to 70 who had recovered from COVID-19. This chain connects TRBV19 to TRBJ2-3; 14 positions match TRBD2. Input material: peripheral blood. CDR3 in amino acids: CASSRTSGGLTDTQYF. CDR3 bases: TGTGCCAGTAGTAGGACTAGCGGGGGGCTAACAGATACGCAGTATTTT.